The 18 T cell receptor beta chains reported below all come from one sample, sequenced in a study of control samples from healthy donors and cancer patients. Profiled with immunoSEQ multiplex PCR; TCRdb holds only in-frame clones, not every one. The ten most abundant clones cover roughly 2% of a sample with some 190,000 clones. The sequenced sample was blood. These receptors were obtained from a woman under 40 in good health.

The CDR3 region has the DNA TGTGCCAGCAGCCAAAGGACAGGATTGGGCTATGGCTACACCTTC. It is translated as CASSQRTGLGYGYTF. This chain joins TRBV4-2 and TRBJ1-2, with 7 bases lining up with TRBD1. Unmatched junction bases numbered 7, after V lost 2 bases and J lost 4 bases. Germline V gives CDR1 LGHNA, CDR2 YNFKEQ. There are 15 residues in the CDR3.

This chain connects TRBV6-2 or TRBV6-3 to TRBJ2-5, with D perhaps assigned TRBD1 or TRBD2 (5 bases each). This CDR3 region has 14 residues. The ends were cut back, 5 bases at V and 5 bases at J, with 15 bases in the middle. Germline V gene lookup returns CDR1 MNHEY and CDR2 SVGEGT. DNA of the CDR3: TGTGCCAGCAGTAAAGGGACCCTCGGGGAGACCCAGTACTTC. It yields the protein CASSKGTLGETQYF.

J is TRBJ2-2 and V is TRBV14, with 12 bases that match TRBD1. This CDR3 is built from 17 residues. V lost 5 bases to trimming and J lost 5 bases; unmatched junction nucleotides: 9. Germline V gene lookup returns CDR1 SGHDN and CDR2 FVKESK. CDR3: CASSVRDRGRETGELFF. CDR3 bases: TGTGCCAGCAGCGTCCGGGACAGGGGGCGAGAGACCGGGGAGCTGTTTTTT.

V and J are TRBV19 and TRBJ1-5; D unresolved. The V end was cut by 5 bases, the J end by 0 bases, with 14 bases between. Germline V CDR1 and CDR2: LNHDA, SQIVND (reference sequence). CDR3 length: 16 amino acids. CDR3 loop: CASSPFAYNSNQPQHF. DNA of the CDR3: TGTGCCAGTAGTCCCTTTGCCTACAATAGCAATCAGCCCCAGCATTTT.

CDR3 residues: CASSLFRVGWAANEQFF. The CDR3 nucleotides are TGTGCCAGCAGCTTATTTAGGGTCGGTTGGGCCGCGAATGAGCAGTTCTTC. This chain links TRBV7-8 with TRBJ2-1, with D uncertain. The V gene lost 2 bases and the J gene lost 7 bases, with 21 bases spanning the gap. This CDR3 spans 17 amino acids. The germline V gene encodes CDR1 SGHVS and CDR2 FQNEAQ.

The chain combines TRBV20-1 with TRBJ1-6, with a tentative D call TRBD1 (6 bases). The germline V gene has CDR1 DFQATT and CDR2 SNEGSKA (reference sequence). This CDR3 contains 13 residues. Trimming removed 3 bases at V and 8 bases at J, with 11 bases between. CDR3 coding DNA: TGCAGTGCTAGTGACAGGAATGATTCACCCCTCCACTTT. It encodes CSASDRNDSPLHF.

V and J are TRBV28 and TRBJ2-5, with D hard to call. The CDR3 is 13 amino acids. V gave up 2 bases and J gave up 5 bases, with 9 bases separating them. The germline V gene encodes CDR1 MDHEN and CDR2 SYDVKM. CDR3 bases: TGTGCCAGCAGTTTAGTCGCGCTGGAGACCCAGTACTTC. Translating gives CASSLVALETQYF.

The chain joins TRBV24-1 to TRBJ2-5, with 8 bases aligning to TRBD2. This CDR3 has 15 amino acids. Germline CDR1 and CDR2: KGHDR and SFDVKD. The junction had 8 bases not matched to a gene; V was cut back by 9 bases and J by 0 bases. CDR3 residues: CATSKAGEYQETQYF. The DNA for the CDR3 is TGTGCCACCTCTAAAGCGGGGGAGTACCAAGAGACCCAGTACTTC.

The CDR3 region is CASKGSGETQYF. Here the CDR3 DNA reads TGTGCCAGCAAGGGGTCGGGAGAGACCCAGTACTTC. The gene calls are TRBV27 and TRBJ2-5; a weak D match, TRBD1 (5 bases). The CDR3 has 12 residues. Deletions cut 7 bases from V and 4 bases from J, with 10 bases between. Per germline, CDR1 MNHEY and CDR2 SMNVEV (reference sequence).

The CDR3 coding sequence is TGCGCCAGCAGGGAGGATCGGGGGGGCCATTACGAGCAGTACTTC. Protein: CASREDRGGHYEQYF. The chain joins TRBV4-3 to TRBJ2-7; the match to TRBD2 covers 8 bases. This CDR3 contains 15 residues. V was clipped by 6 bases and J by 4 bases; unmatched bases: 11. Germline CDR1 LGHNA, CDR2 YSLEER.

The gene calls are TRBV2 and TRBJ2-7, with D perhaps matching TRBD1 or TRBD2 (5 bases each). CDR3 size: 12 residues. V lost 8 bases and J lost 2, with 10 bases in between. Per the germline V gene, CDR1 is SNHLY and CDR2 is FYNNEI. This chain's CDR3 is CASLVGAYEQYF. The CDR3 DNA reads as TGTGCCAGCCTGGTGGGGGCCTACGAGCAGTACTTC. Complete variable domain (other parts from reference TRBV2 and TRBJ2-7): EPEVTQTPSHQVTQMGQEVILRCVPISNHLYFYWYRQILGQKVEFLVSFYNNEISEKSEIFDDQFSVERPDGSNFTLKIRSTKLEDSAMYFCASLVGAYEQYFGPGTRLTVT.

This chain joins TRBV7-2 and TRBJ2-5; tentatively, D is TRBD2 (6 bases). CDR3 size: 15 residues. The germline CDR1 and CDR2 sequences are SGHTA and FQGNSA. The V gene lost 0 bases and the J gene lost 5 bases, with 13 bases spanning the gap. CDR3 in amino acids: CASSLAGGERETQYF. The CDR3 DNA reads as TGTGCCAGCAGCTTAGCGGGCGGGGAGAGGGAGACCCAGTACTTC.

This rearrangement joins TRBV4-1 to TRBJ1-5, with TRBD1 identical over 8 bases. The V gene end was trimmed by 6 bases and the J gene end by 7 bases; junction bases not matched to a gene: 8. The length of the CDR3 is 14 residues. Germline loops: CDR1 MGHRA, CDR2 YSYEKL. The CDR3 spells CASRPTGDGQPQHF. Here the CDR3 DNA reads TGCGCCAGCAGGCCGACAGGGGACGGCCAGCCCCAGCATTTT.

This sequence joins TRBV7-9 and TRBJ2-7; D call uncertain. Germline V gene data show CDR1 as SEHNR and CDR2 as FQNEAQ (reference sequence). V was cut by 1 base and J by 4 bases, with 14 bases left in between. The CDR3 covers 15 residues. This CDR3 reads CASSLGARLGYEQYF. The CDR3 coding sequence is TGTGCCAGCAGCTTAGGTGCAAGGCTAGGATACGAGCAGTACTTC.

This sequence joins TRBV4-1 and TRBJ2-4; tentatively, D is TRBD2 (5 bases). CDR3 length: 18 amino acids. The V and J ends lost 1 base and 0 bases respectively, with 16 bases between them. Germline V gene lookup returns CDR1 MGHRA and CDR2 YSYEKL. The CDR3 sequence: CASSQGFGMGRAKNIQYF. In DNA, the CDR3 is TGCGCCAGCAGCCAAGGTTTCGGGATGGGAAGAGCCAAAAACATTCAGTACTTC.

The V and J genes are TRBV6-6 and TRBJ1-2; 9 bases fit TRBD1. The CDR3 totals 15 residues. V lost 0 bases, J lost 6 bases, and 5 bases stayed unmatched. CDR1 and CDR2 from the germline V gene are MNHNY and SVGAGI (reference sequence). The CDR3 bases are TGTGCCAGCAGTTACTCGGGACAGGGAAGGGATGGCTACACCTTC. This translates into CASSYSGQGRDGYTF.

The V gene is TRBV23-1, the J gene TRBJ2-3; D is unresolved. TRBV23-1 is an ORF for which the function is uncertain. Trimming pared 3 bases from V and 0 bases from J, leaving 7 bases between. The CDR3 has 14 residues. Here the CDR3 DNA reads TGCGCCAGCAGTCAGTCCGCTAGCACAGATACGCAGTATTTT. Translated: CASSQSASTDTQYF.

V usage is TRBV4-1 and J usage is TRBJ1-2; D is ambiguous. The germline CDR1 and CDR2 sequences are MGHRA and YSYEKL. The CDR3 length is 14 residues. Trimming cost V 4 bases and J 4 bases, with 13 bases left between them. CDR3 coding DNA: TGCGCCAGCAGCCCCCTTACAACGAGCTATGGCTACACCTTC. As protein: CASSPLTTSYGYTF.